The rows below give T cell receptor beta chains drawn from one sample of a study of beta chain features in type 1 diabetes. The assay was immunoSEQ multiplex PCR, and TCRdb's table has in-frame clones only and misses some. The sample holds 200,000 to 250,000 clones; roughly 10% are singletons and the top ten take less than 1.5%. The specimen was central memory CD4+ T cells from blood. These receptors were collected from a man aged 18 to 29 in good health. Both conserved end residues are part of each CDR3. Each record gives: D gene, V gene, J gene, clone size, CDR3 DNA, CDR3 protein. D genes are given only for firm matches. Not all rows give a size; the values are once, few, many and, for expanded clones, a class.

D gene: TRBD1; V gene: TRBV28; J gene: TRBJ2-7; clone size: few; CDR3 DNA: TGTGCCAGCAGTTCGTGGACAGGTTCCCCCTACGAGCAGTACTTC; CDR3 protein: CASSSWTGSPYEQYF
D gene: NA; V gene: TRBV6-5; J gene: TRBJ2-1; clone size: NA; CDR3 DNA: TGTGCCAGCACGGGCCTGGGGTATGAGCAGTTCTTC; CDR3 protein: CASTGLGYEQFF
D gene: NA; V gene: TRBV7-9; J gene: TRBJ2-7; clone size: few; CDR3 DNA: TGTGCCAGCAGCTTACGAGCCTCCTACGAGCAGTACTTC; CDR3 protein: CASSLRASYEQYF
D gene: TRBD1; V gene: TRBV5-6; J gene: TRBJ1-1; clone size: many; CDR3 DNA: TGTGCCAGCAGCTTGGGAGGGACAGGATTAATTGAAGCTTTCTTT; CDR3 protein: CASSLGGTGLIEAFF
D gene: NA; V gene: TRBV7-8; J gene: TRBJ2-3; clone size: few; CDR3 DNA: TGTGCCACCAGACTTGCGAGCACAGATACGCAGTATTTT; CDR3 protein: CATRLASTDTQYF
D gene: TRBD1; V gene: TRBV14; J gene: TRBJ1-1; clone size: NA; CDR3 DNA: TGTGCCAGCAGCCCCGACAGGGAAGGTGAAGCTTTCTTT; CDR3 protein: CASSPDREGEAFF
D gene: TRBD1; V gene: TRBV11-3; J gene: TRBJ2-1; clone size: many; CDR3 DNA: TGTGCCAGCAGCTCGAACCGGGACAGAGCTTACAATGAGCAGTTCTTC; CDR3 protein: CASSSNRDRAYNEQFF
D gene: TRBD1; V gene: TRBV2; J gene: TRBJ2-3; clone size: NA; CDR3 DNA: TGTGCCAGCAGTCGGACAGGAAAGACAGATACGCAGTATTTT; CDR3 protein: CASSRTGKTDTQYF
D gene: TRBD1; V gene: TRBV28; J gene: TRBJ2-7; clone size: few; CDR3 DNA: TGTGCCAGCAGTTTCATCAAGGGACAGGGGTACTACGAGCAGTACTTC; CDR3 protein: CASSFIKGQGYYEQYF
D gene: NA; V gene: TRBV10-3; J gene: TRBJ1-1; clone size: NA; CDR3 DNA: TGTGCCATCATAGGGAGGGCGGGCACTGAAGCTTTCTTT; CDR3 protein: CAIIGRAGTEAFF
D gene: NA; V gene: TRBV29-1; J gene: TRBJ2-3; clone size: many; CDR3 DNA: TGCAGCGTTGCTGGGGGGATGAGCACAGATACGCAGTATTTT; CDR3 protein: CSVAGGMSTDTQYF
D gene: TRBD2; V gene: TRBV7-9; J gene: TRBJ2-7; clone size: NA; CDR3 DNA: TGTGCCAGCAGTTCCGGCCTGACTAGCGGGCCCGCCTACGAGCAGTACTTC; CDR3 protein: CASSSGLTSGPAYEQYF
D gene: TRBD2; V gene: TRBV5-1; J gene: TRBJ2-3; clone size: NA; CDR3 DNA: TGCGCCAGCAGCTTGGTCTGGCGGGAGGACCCGACTAGCACAGATACGCAGTATTTT; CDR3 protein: CASSLVWREDPTSTDTQYF
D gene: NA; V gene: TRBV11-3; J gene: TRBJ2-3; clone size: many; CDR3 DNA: TGTGCCAGCAGCTTTCACACAGATACGCAGTATTTT; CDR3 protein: CASSFHTDTQYF
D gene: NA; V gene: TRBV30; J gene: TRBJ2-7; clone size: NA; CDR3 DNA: TGTGCCTCCGGAAGGGGGTACGAGCAGTACTTC; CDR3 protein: CASGRGYEQYF
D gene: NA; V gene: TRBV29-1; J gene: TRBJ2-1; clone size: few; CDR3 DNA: TGCAGCGTTGAGGAACACAACGATGAGCAGTTCTTC; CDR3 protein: CSVEEHNDEQFF
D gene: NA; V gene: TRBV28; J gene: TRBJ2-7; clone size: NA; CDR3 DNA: TGTGCCAGCAGCGAGCTCAGAGTATACGAGCAGTACTTC; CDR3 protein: CASSELRVYEQYF
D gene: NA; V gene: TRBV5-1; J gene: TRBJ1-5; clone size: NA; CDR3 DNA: TGCGCCAGCAGCTTGTGGTTCGGGCAGAATCAGCCCCAGCATTTT; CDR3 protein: CASSLWFGQNQPQHF
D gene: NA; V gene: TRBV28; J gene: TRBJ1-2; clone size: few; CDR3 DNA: TGTGCCAGCAGTTCCCGGGGCGGCTATGGCTACACCTTC; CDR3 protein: CASSSRGGYGYTF
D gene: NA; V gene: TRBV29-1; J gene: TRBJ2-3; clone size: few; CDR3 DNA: TGCAGCGTTGAAAGGACAGATACAGATACGCAGTATTTT; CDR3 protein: CSVERTDTDTQYF
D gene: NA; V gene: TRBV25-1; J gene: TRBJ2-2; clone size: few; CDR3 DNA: TGTGCCAGCAGTGCCCCGCTAGCCGCCGGCACCGGGGAGCTGTTTTTT; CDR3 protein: CASSAPLAAGTGELFF
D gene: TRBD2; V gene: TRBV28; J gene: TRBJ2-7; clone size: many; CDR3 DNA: TGTGCCAGCAGAGAGGGACTATGGGACGAGCAGTACTTC; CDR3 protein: CASREGLWDEQYF
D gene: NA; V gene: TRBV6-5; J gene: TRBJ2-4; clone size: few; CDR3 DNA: TGTGCCAGCAGTTACTCGTCTGCAGGACCAGGCATTCAGTACTTC; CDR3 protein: CASSYSSAGPGIQYF
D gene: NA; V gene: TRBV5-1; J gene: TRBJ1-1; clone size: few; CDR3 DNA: TGCGCCAGCAGGAGTACCTATATGAACACTGAAGCTTTCTTT; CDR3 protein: CASRSTYMNTEAFF
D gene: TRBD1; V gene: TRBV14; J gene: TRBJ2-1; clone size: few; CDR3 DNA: TGTGCCAGCAGCCCCTTAAAGGGACAGGGCAGGTACAATGAGCAGTTCTTC; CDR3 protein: CASSPLKGQGRYNEQFF
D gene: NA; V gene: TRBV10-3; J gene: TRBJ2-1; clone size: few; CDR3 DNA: TGTGCCATCAGTGACCTACAGGGTTCAAATGAGCAGTTCTTC; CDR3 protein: CAISDLQGSNEQFF
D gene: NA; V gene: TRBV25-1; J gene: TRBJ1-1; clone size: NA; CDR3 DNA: TGTGCCGGTTGCAGGGCGTATAGGGACACTGAAGCTTTCTTT; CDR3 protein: CAGCRAYRDTEAFF
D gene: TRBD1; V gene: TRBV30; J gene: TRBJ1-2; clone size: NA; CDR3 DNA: TGTGCCTGGAAAGGGGGCAGAGGAGGCTACACCTTC; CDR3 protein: CAWKGGRGGYTF
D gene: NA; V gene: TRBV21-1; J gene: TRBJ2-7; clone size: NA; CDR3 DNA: TGTGCCAGCAGCAGCACTTCGGGACAGGGGTGTTGTAACGAGCAGTACTTC; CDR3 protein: CASSSTSGQGCCNEQYF